This TCR beta chain was identified in a study of T-cell memory formation after mild COVID-19. TCRdb ran MiXCR on the 5' RACE reads and lists one entry per CDR3 protein. The repertoire includes approximately 500,000 distinct CDR3 sequences, 25% of them detected once, and around 12% sits in the top ten. CDR3 length: 15 amino acids. The germline gives CDR1 SGDLS, CDR2 YYNGEE. The V and J ends lost 4 bases and 7 bases, in that order; junction bases with no gene match: 10. A few counts support this clonotype. Its antigen is not identified. Study-level findings and limits: Contracting CD4+ clones sat mainly in CM and EM; CD8+ in EMRA.

This rearrangement joins TRBV9 to TRBJ1-2, with 10 bases lining up with TRBD1. The sequencing sample was made of PBMCs or a T cell subset sorted from them (not recorded which). The sequence came from an adult woman who had mild COVID-19 (a few samples of this study predate the infection). Cell type and time point are not known. CDR3 in DNA: TGTGCCAGCAGCAGCTGGGACAGGGGTTCGGGTGGCTACACCTTC. Amino acids: CASSSWDRGSGGYTF.